This T cell receptor (beta chain) was observed in a study of blood T cell repertoires in COVID-19. Assay used: immunoSEQ multiplex PCR; TCRdb lists only in-frame clones, some missing. The repertoire holds around 200,000 clones, with approximately 80% as singletons. The CDR3 runs 13 residues. V was shortened by 3 bases and J by 2 bases, with 7 bases between the two germline ends. Germline lookup yields CDR1 LNHNV and CDR2 YYDKDF (reference sequence). Sequencing was performed on peripheral blood. The chain couples TRBV15 to TRBJ2-5; D not resolved. The TCR originated in a human donor in a cohort sampled during active COVID-19. The CDR3: CATSSFPQETQYF. As DNA, the CDR3 is TGTGCCACCAGCAGCTTCCCGCAAGAGACCCAGTACTTC. Full variable domain (remainder filled in from reference TRBV15 and TRBJ2-5): DAMVIQNPRYQVTQFGKPVTLSCSQTLNHNVMYWYQQKSSQAPKLLFHYYDKDFNNEADTPDNFQSRRPNTSFCFLDIRSPGLGDTAMYLCATSSFPQETQYFGPGTRLLVL.